The 25 T cell receptor beta chains reported below all come from one sample, sequenced in a study of T cells in Graves' hyperthyroidism and ophthalmopathy (dated by TCRdb to between 2018 and 2020). Library creation used multiplex PCR. The run used an Illumina HiSeq 2000. TCR beta CDR3 regions were amplified from RNA transcripts. The first round of RT-PCR for the TCR CDR3 was performed with the HTBI primer set and the Qiagen OneStep RT-PCR kit. TCRdb passed the public sequencing reads through fastp at Q25 and MiXCR, retaining productive beta sequences. A single entry per CDR3 protein holds the most common genes and DNA from its merged rows. The sample has 550,000 to 800,000 distinct CDR3 sequences on record, approximately 15% of them singletons. Of the sample, 15% to 17% is held by the ten largest clones. What was sequenced was blood. The receptor set was obtained from a man aged 45 to 65 with Graves' hyperthyroidism.

The chain is built from TRBV28 and TRBJ2-5, with 7 bases identical to TRBD1. V shed 5 bases and J 5 bases; nucleotides not matched to a gene: 8. Looked up from germline, CDR1 is MDHEN and CDR2 is SYDVKM. The CDR3 is 14 amino acids. CDR3 sequence reads: CASSILTGTETQYF. In nucleotides, the CDR3 is TGTGCCAGCAGTATCCTGACAGGGACGGAGACCCAGTACTTC.

This clonotype has ten or more counts. This chain uses TRBV19 with TRBJ1-1, with no clear D. Germline V gene data show CDR1 as LNHDA and CDR2 as SQIVND (reference sequence). The V and J ends lost 7 bases and 5 bases respectively, with 20 bases between them. The CDR3 runs to 15 residues. As DNA, the CDR3 is TGTGCCAGTAAAAGGACGGATGAACACTTGACTGAAGCTTTCTTT. This codes for CASKRTDEHLTEAFF.

The V and J genes are TRBV28 and TRBJ1-1; 10 nucleotides line up with TRBD1. Unmatched junction bases numbered 9, after V lost 6 bases and J lost 2 bases. CDR3 length: 16 residues. Germline V gene data show CDR1 as MDHEN and CDR2 as SYDVKM. The CDR3: CASRSDRGAVNTEAFF. CDR3 nucleotides: TGTGCCAGCAGGTCGGACAGGGGGGCTGTTAACACTGAAGCTTTCTTT.

This clonotype was detected ten times or more. V usage is TRBV28 and J usage is TRBJ2-7, with TRBD2 identical over 7 bases. This CDR3 contains 11 residues. CDR1 is MDHEN, CDR2 SYDVKM, per germline. CDR3 in DNA: TGTACCTCCGGGGGGTACTACGAGCAGTACTTC. Translation: CTSGGYYEQYF.

This clonotype was picked up many times. The V and J genes are TRBV18 and TRBJ2-5; D is perhaps TRBD1 (6 bases). The germline CDR1 and CDR2 sequences are KGHSH and LQKENI. The V gene lost 3 bases and the J gene lost 4 bases, with 12 bases spanning the gap. This CDR3 contains 14 residues. CDR3 loop: CASSPGQLAETQYF. The CDR3 DNA follows: TGTGCCAGCTCACCTGGACAGTTAGCAGAGACCCAGTACTTC.

The CDR3 protein is CSASQGANTGELFF. CDR3 DNA sequence: TGCAGTGCTAGTCAGGGGGCGAACACCGGGGAGCTGTTTTTT. The V and J genes are TRBV20-1 and TRBJ2-2, with 7 bases identical to TRBD1. V dropped 3 bases and J dropped 0; count of bases not matched to a gene: 1. CDR1 is DFQATT, CDR2 SNEGSKA, per germline (reference sequence). The CDR3 is made up of 14 amino acids.

With respect to this clonotype: The CDR3 carries no conserved terminal phenylalanine or tryptophan, so it likely arises from a read error. This chain connects TRBV7-8 to TRBJ2-5; D is uncertain. The CDR3 is made up of 13 amino acids. Trimming pared 0 bases from V and 4 bases from J, leaving 6 bases between. The germline V gene has CDR1 SGHVS and CDR2 FQNEAQ. In nucleotides, the CDR3 is TGTGCCAGCAGCTTAGCAGGTGGAGAGACCCAGTACTCC. Amino acid sequence: CASSLAGGETQYS.

This clonotype came up a few times. The chain joins TRBV19 to TRBJ2-7, with D possibly being TRBD2 (5 bases). CDR1 is LNHDA and CDR2 is SQIVND in the germline V gene (reference sequence). The CDR3 loop spans 14 amino acids. The V and J ends lost 5 bases and 5 bases respectively, with 16 bases between them. CDR3 in amino acids: CASSAPGVPDEQYF. The CDR3 DNA reads as TGTGCCAGTAGTGCTCCCGGGGTACCGGACGAGCAGTACTTC.

This clonotype was detected many times. The chain is built from TRBV12-5 and TRBJ1-1; D uncertain. Germline values: CDR1 LGHNT, CDR2 FRNRAP. CDR3 length: 15 residues. V was clipped by 11 bases and J by 2 bases, with 21 bases between them. The CDR3 here is CAGPPIDFPNTEAFF. CDR3 DNA: TGTGCTGGACCCCCGATCGACTTTCCTAACACTGAAGCTTTCTTT. Full variable domain (outside the CDR3, taken from reference TRBV12-5 and TRBJ1-1): DARVTQTPRHKVTEMGQEVTMRCQPILGHNTVFWYRQTMMQGLELLAYFRNRAPLDDSGMPKDRFSAEMPDATLATLKIQPSEPRDSAVYFCAGPPIDFPNTEAFFGQGTRLTVV.

DNA of the CDR3: TGTGCCAGCAGCTTCCCCGGGACTAGCGGGAGTAAGACCCAGTACTTC. This sequence encodes CASSFPGTSGSKTQYF. The gene calls are TRBV13 and TRBJ2-5; 14 bases match TRBD2. Unmatched junction bases numbered 6, after V lost 3 bases and J lost 6 bases. The length of the CDR3 is 16 residues. Germline lookup yields CDR1 PRHDT and CDR2 FYEKMQ (reference sequence).

This clonotype was counted between two and nine times. The rearrangement joins TRBV10-2 to TRBJ2-3; the match to TRBD2 covers 12 bases. Germline CDR1 reads WSHSY; CDR2 reads SAAADI. The CDR3 totals 16 residues. Germline trimming cut 0 bases from V and 5 bases from J; bases unmatched to any gene: 3. The CDR3 coding sequence is TGCGCCAGCAGTGAGTCGACTAGCGGGAGATTAGATACGCAGTATTTT. Translation gives CASSESTSGRLDTQYF.

This clonotype has ten or more counts. The CDR3 sequence is CASRPRAGASRRGEANYGYTF. CDR3 DNA: TGTGCCAGTAGACCGAGAGCGGGGGCGTCACGACGAGGGGAGGCTAACTATGGCTACACCTTC. The chain has TRBV19 and TRBJ1-2, with D maybe TRBD1 (6 bases). The CDR3 is 21 residues long. Trimming removed 6 bases at V and 0 bases at J, with 32 bases between. Germline loops: CDR1 LNHDA, CDR2 SQIVND (reference sequence). The variable domain in full, completed from reference TRBV19 and TRBJ1-2, reads DGGITQSPKYLFRKEGQNVTLSCEQNLNHDAMYWYRQDPGQGLRLIYYSQIVNDFQKGDIAEGYSVSREKKESFPLTVTSAQKNPTAFYLCASRPRAGASRRGEANYGYTFGSGTRLTVV.

In its sample, this clonotype was seen many times. The chain employs TRBV3-1 and TRBJ1-5; tentative D call: TRBD1 (6 bases). Trimming left V 2 bases short and J 4 bases short, with 6 bases between. This CDR3 is 13 amino acids long. Germline CDR1 is LGHDT and CDR2 is YNNKEL (reference sequence). The CDR3: CASSQQGNQPQHF. The CDR3 DNA follows: TGTGCCAGCAGCCAACAGGGGAATCAGCCCCAGCATTTT.

This clonotype came up many times. The V and J genes are TRBV7-9 and TRBJ2-3; D is unresolved. Per germline, CDR1 SEHNR and CDR2 FQNEAQ (reference sequence). The CDR3 loop spans 14 amino acids. The V end lost 4 bases, the J end lost 7 bases, and 15 bases lay between the germline ends. CDR3 protein: CASSSGDASHTQYF. DNA for the CDR3: TGTGCCAGCAGCTCCGGAGACGCCTCCCATACGCAGTATTTT.

Many counts were recorded for this clonotype. The gene calls are TRBV5-1 and TRBJ2-3; D is perhaps TRBD2 (6 bases). From germline, CDR1 is SGHRS and CDR2 YFSETQ. V was pared by 4 bases and J by 5 bases, with 8 bases between. The CDR3 sequence is 12 residues long. This CDR3 is CASSPEGDTQYF. CDR3 nucleotides: TGCGCCAGCAGCCCGGAGGGAGATACGCAGTATTTT.

This clonotype was recorded many times. The V and J genes are TRBV2 and TRBJ2-2; 15 bases fit TRBD2. The CDR3 totals 18 residues. J was trimmed by 6 bases and V by 5 bases; bases with no gene match: 10. Germline V gene data show CDR1 as SNHLY and CDR2 as FYNNEI. The DNA for the CDR3 is TGTGCCAGCAGTCCCGGACTAGCGGGAGGGCGAGGGGCCGGGGAGCTGTTTTTT. This encodes CASSPGLAGGRGAGELFF.

This clonotype was counted many times. The chain has TRBV18 and TRBJ1-1, with 7 nucleotides matching TRBD1. This CDR3 region has 13 residues. The J segment lost 7 bases and the V segment lost 3 bases, leaving 5 bases of the junction unmatched. Germline assignment: CDR1 KGHSH and CDR2 LQKENI. The CDR3 DNA follows: TGTGCCAGCTCACCCGGCCGGGACAGTGAAGCTTTCTTT. Translated, it gives CASSPGRDSEAFF.

This rearrangement joins TRBV24-1 to TRBJ1-2, with TRBD1 identical over 10 bases. The CDR3 sequence is 17 residues long. V lost 3 bases, J lost 3 bases, and 9 bases stayed unmatched. Per germline, CDR1 KGHDR and CDR2 SFDVKD. For the CDR3, the DNA is TGTGCCACCAGTGATCCTACGACAGGGGGCGCGGACTATGGCTACACCTTC. This translates into CATSDPTTGGADYGYTF.

This sequence joins TRBV28 and TRBJ1-2; no reliable D call. Germline V gene data show CDR1 as MDHEN and CDR2 as SYDVKM. The CDR3 sequence is 11 residues long. Trimming left V 11 bases short and J 2 bases short, with 9 bases between. CDR3 protein: CASGNNYGYTF. The CDR3 DNA is TGTGCCTCAGGAAACAACTATGGCTACACCTTC.

This clonotype was seen a handful of times. The gene calls are TRBV10-3 and TRBJ1-5; the D gene is possibly TRBD1 (5 bases). The CDR3 spans 14 residues. V lost 8 bases and J lost 6, with 17 bases in between. The V gene's germline CDR1 is ENHRY and CDR2 SYGVKD. The CDR3 loop is CAIAPVGGTQPQHF. In DNA form, the CDR3 reads TGTGCCATCGCGCCGGTCGGGGGAACTCAGCCCCAGCATTTT.

The chain combines TRBV19 with TRBJ1-5; 8 bases are a match to TRBD1. This CDR3 has 14 residues. Germline V CDR1 and CDR2: LNHDA, SQIVND (reference sequence). With V trimmed by 6 bases and J by 6 bases, 7 bases remained unmatched. CDR3 bases: TGTGCCAGTAGCAGTCGGACAGGGCTTCAGCCCCAGCATTTT. As protein: CASSSRTGLQPQHF.

The J gene is TRBJ2-2, the V gene TRBV4-1; 10 nucleotides align to TRBD2. The germline V gene has CDR1 MGHRA and CDR2 YSYEKL. CDR3 size: 15 residues. The J segment lost 1 base and the V segment lost 5 bases, leaving 1 base of the junction unmatched. The DNA of the CDR3 is TGCGCCAGCAGCACTAGCGGGGAGAACACCGGGGAGCTGTTTTTT. Translating gives CASSTSGENTGELFF.

This clonotype was counted at least ten times. The chain joins TRBV7-9 to TRBJ1-2; D gene ambiguous. V was pared by 0 bases and J by 0 bases, with 5 bases between. The CDR3 runs to 14 residues. In germline, CDR1 is SEHNR, CDR2 FQNEAQ (reference sequence). Written as DNA, the CDR3 is TGTGCCAGCAGCTTAGCATCAGCTAACTATGGCTACACCTTC. This translates into CASSLASANYGYTF. The whole variable domain, remainder taken from reference TRBV7-9 and TRBJ1-2, is DTGVSQNPRHKITKRGQNVTFRCDPISEHNRLYWYRQTLGQGPEFLTYFQNEAQLEKSRLLSDRFSAERPKGSFSTLEIQRTEQGDSAMYLCASSLASANYGYTFGSGTRLTVV.

The chain employs TRBV20-1 and TRBJ2-3, with TRBD2 matching over 13 bases. Looked up from germline, CDR1 is DFQATT and CDR2 is SNEGSKA (reference sequence). The trim removed 6 bases at V and 5 bases at J, leaving 11 bases unmatched. The CDR3 length is 16 residues. CDR3 loop: CSADPGLAGVIDTQYF. The CDR3 DNA is TGCAGTGCGGACCCTGGACTAGCGGGAGTAATAGATACGCAGTATTTT.

The rearrangement links TRBV29-1 to TRBJ1-2; tentative D call: TRBD1 (6 bases). The CDR3 extends over 12 amino acids. The germline CDR1 and CDR2 sequences are SQVTM and ANQGSEA. Trimming removed 7 bases at V and 0 bases at J, with 9 bases between. The CDR3 loop reads CSAGTTNYGYTF. The CDR3 DNA is TGCAGCGCCGGGACAACTAACTATGGCTACACCTTC.